These 11 T cell receptor beta chains came from one sample sequenced in a study of beta chain features in type 1 diabetes. Every bit of the isolated RNA underwent reverse transcription, so sequencing read expressed TCRB transcripts. Some clones are missing from TCRdb's copy, which holds only in-frame ones; the method was immunoSEQ multiplex PCR. The sample holds 310,000 or so clones, roughly 8% seen once. The sequenced material came from central memory CD4+ T cells from blood. These TCRs come from a woman aged 18-30 years in good health.

This clone appeared many times. An end of the junction differs from the germline gene, which may be a read error. V usage is TRBV10-3 and J usage is TRBJ2-7; D unclear. From germline, CDR1 is ENHRY and CDR2 SYGVKD. The CDR3 is made up of 12 amino acids. CDR3 protein: CAISESAWAALF. The CDR3 nucleotides read TGTGCCATCAGTGAGTCGGCCTGGGCCGCTCTCTTC.

The J gene is TRBJ2-6, the V gene TRBV14; 10 nucleotides match TRBD1. The germline CDR1 and CDR2 sequences are SGHDN and FVKESK. V dropped 2 bases and J dropped 3; count of bases not matched to a gene: 4. This CDR3 contains 17 residues. CDR3 sequence reads: CASSQRTGGRGANVLTF. Written as DNA, the CDR3 is TGTGCCAGCAGCCAACGGACAGGGGGACGTGGGGCCAACGTCCTGACTTTC.

This clone was seen a handful of times. The chain employs TRBV5-1 and TRBJ2-2, with 8 bases matching TRBD1. This CDR3 has 16 amino acids. J was trimmed by 8 bases and V by 2 bases; bases with no gene match: 11. CDR1 is SGHRS, CDR2 YFSETQ, per germline. This CDR3 reads CASSFLGQEFSGELFF. The CDR3 DNA sequence: TGCGCCAGCAGCTTTCTGGGACAGGAGTTCTCGGGGGAGCTGTTTTTT.

This clone showed up just a few times. The chain recombines TRBV7-2 with TRBJ1-1; D may be TRBD1 (6 bases). The germline V gene encodes CDR1 SGHTA and CDR2 FQGNSA. CDR3 length: 14 residues. V was cut by 5 bases and J by 2 bases, with 12 bases left in between. The CDR3 DNA follows: TGTGCCAGCAGCGTTCAGGGGTTTAACACTGAAGCTTTCTTT. Amino acids: CASSVQGFNTEAFF.

This clone occurred a few times. The chain recombines TRBV6-6 with TRBJ1-5; 7 positions agree with TRBD1. The CDR3 loop spans 16 amino acids. With V trimmed by 2 bases and J by 4 bases, 8 bases remained unmatched. Per the germline V gene, CDR1 is MNHNY and CDR2 is SVGAGI (reference sequence). CDR3 sequence: CASSYPRTTGNQPQHF. DNA of the CDR3: TGTGCCAGCAGTTACCCTAGAACGACAGGGAATCAGCCCCAGCATTTT.

The CDR3 region has the DNA TGTGCCAGCAGCCAAGATTGGCTAGCGGGAATCGAGACCCAGTACTTC. Its translation: CASSQDWLAGIETQYF. This chain uses TRBV7-2 with TRBJ2-5; 9 nucleotides agree with TRBD2. Germline CDR1 SGHTA, CDR2 FQGNSA. CDR3 length: 16 residues. Trimming cost V 5 bases and J 5 bases; bases outside gene matches: 12.

This clone was seen a handful of times. The chain couples TRBV7-9 to TRBJ2-3; D is ambiguous. CDR1 and CDR2 from the germline V gene are SEHNR and FQNEAQ (reference sequence). V was pared by 1 base and J by 1 base, with 6 bases between. The CDR3 covers 14 residues. CDR3 residues: CASSLGVGTDTQYF. The CDR3 DNA reads TGTGCCAGCAGCTTAGGGGTAGGCACAGATACGCAGTATTTT.

The rearrangement joins TRBV27 to TRBJ2-3; D not resolved. This CDR3 is built from 13 residues. CDR1 is MNHEY and CDR2 is SMNVEV in the germline V gene (reference sequence). The V end was cut by 5 bases, the J end by 9 bases, with 15 bases between. The CDR3 nucleotides read TGTGCCAGCAGTCCCCCCGACTTGGGAACGCAGTATTTT. It specifies CASSPPDLGTQYF.

This clone was observed at least ten times. The gene calls are TRBV28 and TRBJ2-2, with D unresolved. This CDR3 region has 13 residues. V lost 1 base and J 5 bases, leaving 5 bases between the germline ends. Germline V gene data show CDR1 as MDHEN and CDR2 as SYDVKM. The CDR3 reads CASSLFGTGELFF. DNA for the CDR3: TGTGCCAGCAGTTTATTTGGTACCGGGGAGCTGTTTTTT.

This chain joins TRBV4-3 and TRBJ2-5; D gene ambiguous. There are 14 residues in the CDR3. The germline V and J ends were trimmed by 2 bases and 1 base, with 8 bases remaining between them. The germline CDR1 and CDR2 sequences are LGHNA and YSLEER. CDR3 nucleotide sequence: TGCGCCAGCAGCCAAATTGGACCCCAAGAGACCCAGTACTTC. Its protein product is CASSQIGPQETQYF.

This clone was detected a few times. The chain joins TRBV4-3 to TRBJ1-4; possibly TRBD1 for D (5 bases). Germline loops: CDR1 LGHNA, CDR2 YSLEER. Trimming pared 1 base from V and 2 bases from J, leaving 11 bases between. This CDR3 contains 16 residues. The CDR3 DNA reads TGCGCCAGCAGCCAAGCCGGCGGGGGGACTAATGAAAAACTGTTTTTT. This codes for CASSQAGGGTNEKLFF.